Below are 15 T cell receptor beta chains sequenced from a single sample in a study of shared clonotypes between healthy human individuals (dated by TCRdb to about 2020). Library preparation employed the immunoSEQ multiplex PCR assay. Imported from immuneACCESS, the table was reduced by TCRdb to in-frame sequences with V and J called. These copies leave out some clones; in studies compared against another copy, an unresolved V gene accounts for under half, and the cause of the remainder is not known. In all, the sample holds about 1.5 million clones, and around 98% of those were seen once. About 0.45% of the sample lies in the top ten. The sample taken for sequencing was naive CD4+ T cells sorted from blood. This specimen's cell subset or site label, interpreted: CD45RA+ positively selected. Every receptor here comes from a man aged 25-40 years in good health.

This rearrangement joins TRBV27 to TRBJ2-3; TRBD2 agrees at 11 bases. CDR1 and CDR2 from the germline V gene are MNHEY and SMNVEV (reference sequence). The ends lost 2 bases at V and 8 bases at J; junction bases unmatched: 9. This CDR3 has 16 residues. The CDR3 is CASSLRVIAGGSTQYF. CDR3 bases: TGTGCCAGCAGTTTACGGGTTATAGCGGGAGGGAGTACGCAGTATTTT.

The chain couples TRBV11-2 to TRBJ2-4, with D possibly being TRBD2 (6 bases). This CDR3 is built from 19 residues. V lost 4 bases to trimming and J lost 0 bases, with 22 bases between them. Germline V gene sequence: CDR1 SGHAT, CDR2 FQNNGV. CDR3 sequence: CASSSRLDPGRRAKNIQYF. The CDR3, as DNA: TGTGCCAGCAGCTCAAGACTAGACCCTGGTCGGAGAGCCAAAAACATTCAGTACTTC.

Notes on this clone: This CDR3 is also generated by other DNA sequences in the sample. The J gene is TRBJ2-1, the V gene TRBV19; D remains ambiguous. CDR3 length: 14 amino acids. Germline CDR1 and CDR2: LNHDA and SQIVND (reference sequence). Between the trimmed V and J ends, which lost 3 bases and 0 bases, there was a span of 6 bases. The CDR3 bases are TGTGCCAGTAGTATTCCGAGCTCCTACAATGAGCAGTTCTTC. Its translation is CASSIPSSYNEQFF.

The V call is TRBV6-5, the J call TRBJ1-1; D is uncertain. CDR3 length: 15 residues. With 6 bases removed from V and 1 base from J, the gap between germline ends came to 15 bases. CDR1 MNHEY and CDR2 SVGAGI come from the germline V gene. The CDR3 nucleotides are TGTGCCAGCAGAGGCTTTGGAACCAGGAACACTGAAGCTTTCTTT. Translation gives CASRGFGTRNTEAFF.

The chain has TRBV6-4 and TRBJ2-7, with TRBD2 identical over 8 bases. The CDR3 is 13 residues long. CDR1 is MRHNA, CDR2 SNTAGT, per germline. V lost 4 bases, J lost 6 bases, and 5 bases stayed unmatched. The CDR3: CASSVSGSSEQYF. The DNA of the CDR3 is TGTGCCAGCAGTGTCAGCGGGAGTTCCGAGCAGTACTTC.

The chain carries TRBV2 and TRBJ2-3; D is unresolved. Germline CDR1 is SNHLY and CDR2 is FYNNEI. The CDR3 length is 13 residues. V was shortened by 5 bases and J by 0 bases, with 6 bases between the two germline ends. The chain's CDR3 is CASSIDSTDTQYF. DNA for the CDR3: TGTGCCAGCAGTATTGACAGCACAGATACGCAGTATTTT.

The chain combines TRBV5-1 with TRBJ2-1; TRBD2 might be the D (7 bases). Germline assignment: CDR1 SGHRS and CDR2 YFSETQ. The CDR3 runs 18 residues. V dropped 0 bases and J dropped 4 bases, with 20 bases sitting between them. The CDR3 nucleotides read TGCGCCAGCAGCTTGGTTTTATGGGGGGGCTCAGGGTACAATGAGCAGTTCTTC. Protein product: CASSLVLWGGSGYNEQFF. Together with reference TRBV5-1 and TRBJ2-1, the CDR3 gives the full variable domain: KAGVTQTPRYLIKTRGQQVTLSCSPISGHRSVSWYQQTPGQGLQFLFEYFSETQRNKGNFPGRFSGRQFSNSRSEMNVSTLELGDSALYLCASSLVLWGGSGYNEQFFGPGTRLTVL.

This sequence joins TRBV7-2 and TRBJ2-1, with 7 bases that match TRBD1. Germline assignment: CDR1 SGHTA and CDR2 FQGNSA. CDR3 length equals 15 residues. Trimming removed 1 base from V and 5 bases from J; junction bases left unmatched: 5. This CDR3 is CASSLEGTANNEQFF. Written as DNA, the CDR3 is TGTGCCAGCAGCTTAGAAGGGACAGCAAACAATGAGCAGTTCTTC.

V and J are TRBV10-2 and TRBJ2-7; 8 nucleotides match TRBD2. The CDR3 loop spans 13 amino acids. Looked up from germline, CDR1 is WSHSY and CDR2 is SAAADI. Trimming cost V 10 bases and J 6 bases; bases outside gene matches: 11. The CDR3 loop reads CATWTSYAVEQYF. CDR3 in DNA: TGCGCCACTTGGACTAGCTACGCGGTCGAGCAGTACTTC.

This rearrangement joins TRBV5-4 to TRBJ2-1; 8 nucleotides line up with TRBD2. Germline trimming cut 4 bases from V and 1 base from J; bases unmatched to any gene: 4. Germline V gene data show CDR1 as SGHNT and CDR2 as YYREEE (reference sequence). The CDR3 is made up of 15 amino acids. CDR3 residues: CASSLTSASYNEQFF. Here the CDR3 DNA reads TGTGCCAGCAGCCTGACTAGCGCTTCCTACAATGAGCAGTTCTTC.

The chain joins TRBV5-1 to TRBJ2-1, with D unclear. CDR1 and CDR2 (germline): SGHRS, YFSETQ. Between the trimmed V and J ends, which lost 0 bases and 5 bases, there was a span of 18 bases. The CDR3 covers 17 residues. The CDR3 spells CASSLVFGGSLNNEQFF. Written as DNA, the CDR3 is TGCGCCAGCAGCTTGGTCTTTGGTGGTAGCCTGAACAATGAGCAGTTCTTC.

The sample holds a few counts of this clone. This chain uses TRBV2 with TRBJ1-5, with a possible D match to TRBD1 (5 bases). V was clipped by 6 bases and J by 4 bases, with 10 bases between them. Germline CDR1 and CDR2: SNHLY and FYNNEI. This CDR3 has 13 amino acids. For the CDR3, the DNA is TGTGCCAGCAGACGGGACCGTAATCAGCCCCAGCATTTT. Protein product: CASRRDRNQPQHF.

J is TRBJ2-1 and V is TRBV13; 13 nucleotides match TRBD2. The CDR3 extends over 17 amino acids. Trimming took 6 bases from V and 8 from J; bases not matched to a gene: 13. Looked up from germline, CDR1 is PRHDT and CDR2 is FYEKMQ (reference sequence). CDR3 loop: CASSSDRTSGSPHEQFF. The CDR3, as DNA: TGTGCCAGCAGTTCCGATCGGACTAGCGGGAGCCCCCATGAGCAGTTCTTC.

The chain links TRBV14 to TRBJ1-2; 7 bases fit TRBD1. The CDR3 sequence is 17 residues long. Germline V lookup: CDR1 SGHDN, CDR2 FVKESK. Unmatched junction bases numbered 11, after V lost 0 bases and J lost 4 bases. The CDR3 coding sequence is TGTGCCAGCAGCCAAGACCAGGGAGGGGGCGCGTTCTATGGCTACACCTTC. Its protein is CASSQDQGGGAFYGYTF.

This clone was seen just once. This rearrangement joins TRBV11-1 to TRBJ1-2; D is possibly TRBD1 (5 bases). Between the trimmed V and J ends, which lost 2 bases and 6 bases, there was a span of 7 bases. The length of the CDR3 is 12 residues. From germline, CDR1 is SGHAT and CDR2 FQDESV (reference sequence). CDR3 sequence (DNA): TGTGCCAGCAGCTTAAAGACAGATGGCTACACCTTC. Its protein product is CASSLKTDGYTF. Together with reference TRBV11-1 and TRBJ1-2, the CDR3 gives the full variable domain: EAEVAQSPRYKITEKSQAVAFWCDPISGHATLYWYRQILGQGPELLVQFQDESVVDDSQLPKDRFSAERLKGVDSTLKIQPAELGDSAMYLCASSLKTDGYTFGSGTRLTVV.